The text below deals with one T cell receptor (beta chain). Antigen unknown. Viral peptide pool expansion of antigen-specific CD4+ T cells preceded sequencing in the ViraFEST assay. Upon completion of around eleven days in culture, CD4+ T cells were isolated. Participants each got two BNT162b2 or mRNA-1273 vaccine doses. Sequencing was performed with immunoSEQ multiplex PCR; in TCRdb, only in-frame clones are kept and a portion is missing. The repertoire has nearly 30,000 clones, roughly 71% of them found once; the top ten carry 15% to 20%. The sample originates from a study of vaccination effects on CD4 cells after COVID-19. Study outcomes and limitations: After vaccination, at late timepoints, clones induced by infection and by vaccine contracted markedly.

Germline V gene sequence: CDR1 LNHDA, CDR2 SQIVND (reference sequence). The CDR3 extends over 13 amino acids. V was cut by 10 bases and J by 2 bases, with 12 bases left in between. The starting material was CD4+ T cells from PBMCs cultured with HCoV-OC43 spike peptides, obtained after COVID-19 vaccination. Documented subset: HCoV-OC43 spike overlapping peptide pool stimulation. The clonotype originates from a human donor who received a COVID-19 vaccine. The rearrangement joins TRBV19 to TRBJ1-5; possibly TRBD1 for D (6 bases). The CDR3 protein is CATTNRGNQPQHF. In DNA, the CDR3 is TGTGCCACTACCAACAGGGGCAATCAGCCCCAGCATTTT.